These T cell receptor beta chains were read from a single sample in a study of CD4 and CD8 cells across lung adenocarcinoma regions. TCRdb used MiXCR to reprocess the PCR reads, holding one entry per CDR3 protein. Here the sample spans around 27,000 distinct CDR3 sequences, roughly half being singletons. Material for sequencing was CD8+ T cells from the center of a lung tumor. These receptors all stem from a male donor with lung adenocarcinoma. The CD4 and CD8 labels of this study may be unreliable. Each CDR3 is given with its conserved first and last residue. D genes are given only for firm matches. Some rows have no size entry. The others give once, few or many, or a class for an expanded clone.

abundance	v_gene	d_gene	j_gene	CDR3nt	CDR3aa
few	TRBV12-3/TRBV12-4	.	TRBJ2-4	TGTGCCAGCAGTTTCGATCCGCGGAATTTCCCCAAAAACATTCAGTACTTC	CASSFDPRNFPKNIQYF
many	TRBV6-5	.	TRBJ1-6	TGTGCCAGCAGTTACTCGAAAACTACCTCTGATTCACCCCTCAACTTT	CASSYSKTTSDSPLNF
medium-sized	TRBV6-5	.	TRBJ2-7	TGTGCCAGCAAAGGGAGGTCCCTCTACGAGCAGTACTTC	CASKGRSLYEQYF
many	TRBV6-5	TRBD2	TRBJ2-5	TGTGCCAGCAGTTACATGGCGGGAGGGAGAGAGACCCAGTACTTC	CASSYMAGGRETQYF
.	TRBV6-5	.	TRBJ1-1	TGTGCCAGCGGTACTGAGCGAGCCGCTGAATATTCCTTC	CASGTERAAEYSF
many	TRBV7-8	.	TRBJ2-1	TGTGCCAGCAGCCCCCTGGGGGCGAGCGTCTACAATGAGCAGTTCTTC	CASSPLGASVYNEQFF
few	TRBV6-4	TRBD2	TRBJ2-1	TGTGCCAGCAGCCGAGAATTGGGACTAGCGGACAATGAGCAGTTCTTC	CASSRELGLADNEQFF
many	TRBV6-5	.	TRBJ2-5	TGTGCCAGCAGTTCCACCACCGCTGAGTACTTC	CASSSTTAEYF
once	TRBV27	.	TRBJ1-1	TGTGCCAGCAGTTTGATGGGGCCGAGGAACACTGAAGCTTTCTTT	CASSLMGPRNTEAFF
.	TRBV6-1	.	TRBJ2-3	TGTGTCAGCAGCGTTGTGACAGTCAGCACAGAGGCGCAGTATTTT	CVSSVVTVSTEAQYF
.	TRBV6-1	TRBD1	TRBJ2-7	TGTGCCAGCAGTCGGGACAGGGTGGACTCCTACGAGCAGTACTTC	CASSRDRVDSYEQYF
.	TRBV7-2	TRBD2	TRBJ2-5	TGTGCCAGCAGCCCGGGAGGGTATCAAGAGACCCAGTACTTC	CASSPGGYQETQYF
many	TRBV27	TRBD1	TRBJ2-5	TGTGCCAGCGCCGGGACAGCTAAAGAGACCCAGTACTTC	CASAGTAKETQYF
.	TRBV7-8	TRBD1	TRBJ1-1	TGTGCCAGCAGCTTAGTAATCTCCGGGACAGGGAGTGCTTTCTTT	CASSLVISGTGSAFF
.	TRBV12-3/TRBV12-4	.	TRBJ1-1	TGTGCCAGCAGTTCACACTGGACTGAAGCTTTCTTT	CASSSHWTEAFF
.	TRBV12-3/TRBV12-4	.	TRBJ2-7	TGTGCCAGCAGCCACGGGAGTAGGACTTGCGAGCAGTACTTC	CASSHGSRTCEQYF
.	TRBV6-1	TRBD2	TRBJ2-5	TGTGGCGGGGGGCCCGGGGGCGGTGACCAAGAGATCCAGTACTTC	CGGGPGGGDQEIQYF
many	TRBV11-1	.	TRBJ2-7	TGTGCCAGCAGCGACCCGTACTGGCCGTACGAGCAGTACTTC	CASSDPYWPYEQYF
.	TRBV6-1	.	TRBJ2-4	TGTGCCAGCAGTGAATCGGGGACGGGAGTCAAAAACACGCAGTATTTC	CASSESGTGVKNTQYF
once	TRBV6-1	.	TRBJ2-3	TGTGGCAGCGCCACGGGGCAGAGCGACACAGATATGCAGTACTTT	CGSATGQSDTDMQYF
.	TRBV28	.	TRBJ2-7	TGTGCCAGCAGTTTGTTGCGGGGACACCCAGATACGCAGTACTTC	CASSLLRGHPDTQYF
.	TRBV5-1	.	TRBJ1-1	TGCGCCAGCAGCGTGGACGGTTTGAACACTGAAGCTTTCTTT	CASSVDGLNTEAFF
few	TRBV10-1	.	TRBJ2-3	TGCGCCAGCAGTGAGTCTACAGGGACGGATACGCAGTATTTT	CASSESTGTDTQYF
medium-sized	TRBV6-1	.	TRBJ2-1	TGTGCCAGCAGTAGCGCAGTTAAGCAGTTCTTC	CASSSAVKQFF
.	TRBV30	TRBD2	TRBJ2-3	TGTGCCTGGAGCCCCCGGGAAGCGGGGAAGACAGATACGCAGTATTTT	CAWSPREAGKTDTQYF
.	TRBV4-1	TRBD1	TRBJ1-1	TGCGCCAGCAGCCACTCAGGGACAGGGGACACTGAAGCTTTCTTT	CASSHSGTGDTEAFF
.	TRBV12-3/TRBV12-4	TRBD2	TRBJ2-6	TGTGCCAGCAGTCCACCACGGGGGCTAGCGGGATCTGGGGCCAACGTCCTGACTTTC	CASSPPRGLAGSGANVLTF
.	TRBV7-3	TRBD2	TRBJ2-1	TGTGCCAGCAGCTTGGGGACTAGCGGGAGGGCCAGTTCGGATGAGCAGTTCTTT	CASSLGTSGRASSDEQFF
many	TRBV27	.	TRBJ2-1	TGTGCCAGCCAGTTTATAGGTCCGGGGGGCAGGAATGAGCAGTTCTTC	CASQFIGPGGRNEQFF
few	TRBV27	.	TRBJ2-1	TGTGCCAGCAGTTTTGGGGCAGGCCCCATCTCCTACAATGAGCAGTTCTTC	CASSFGAGPISYNEQFF
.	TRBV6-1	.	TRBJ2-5	TGTGCCAGCAGACAGAGTTTAGCCAAAAAGACCCAGTACTTC	CASRQSLAKKTQYF
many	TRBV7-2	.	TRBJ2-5	TGTGCCAGCACCCCCGGCTCATTTCAGACCCAGTACTTC	CASTPGSFQTQYF
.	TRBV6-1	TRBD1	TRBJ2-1	TGTGCCAGCAGTGAAGCCGGGACAGGGGTAAGGAATGAGCAGTTCTTC	CASSEAGTGVRNEQFF
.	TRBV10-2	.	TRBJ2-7	TGCGCGGGGCGTGGGGGAGGTCACAAAGATACGCAGTACTTC	CAGRGGGHKDTQYF
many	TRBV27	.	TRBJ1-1	TGTGCCAGCAGTTTAAGGGATTTCACTGAAGCTTTCTTT	CASSLRDFTEAFF
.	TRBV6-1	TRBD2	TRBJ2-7	TGTGCCAGCAGCGCCGGGGCGGGAGCGCAAGATACGCAGTACTTC	CASSAGAGAQDTQYF
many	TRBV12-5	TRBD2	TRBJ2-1	TGTGCTAGTGGTTTGGGACTAGCGGGAGGTAATGAGCAGTTCTTC	CASGLGLAGGNEQFF
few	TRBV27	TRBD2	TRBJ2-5	TGTGCCAGCAGTTTACGGACTAGCGGGAGCGTGACCCAGTACTTC	CASSLRTSGSVTQYF
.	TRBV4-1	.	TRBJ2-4	TGCGCCAGCAGCCGAGTCACGGGGCTGGGAGCCACAAACATTCAGTACTTC	CASSRVTGLGATNIQYF
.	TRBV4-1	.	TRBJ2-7	TGCGCCAGCAGCCAAGATCCCTTCTGGGAGCAGTACTTC	CASSQDPFWEQYF
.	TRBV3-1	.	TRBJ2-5	TGTGCCAGCAGCCAAGGGGCAACCCAGTACTTC	CASSQGATQYF
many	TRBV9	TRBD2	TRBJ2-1	TGTGCCAGCACCCGGGGGGAGGTGACCAATGAGCAGTTCTTC	CASTRGEVTNEQFF
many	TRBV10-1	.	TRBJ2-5	TGCGCCAGCAGTGAGTCGCGACAAGGGGACGGTGAGACCCAGTACTTC	CASSESRQGDGETQYF
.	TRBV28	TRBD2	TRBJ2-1	TGTGCCAGCAGTCCGACTAGCGGATTCTACAATGAGCAGTTCTTC	CASSPTSGFYNEQFF
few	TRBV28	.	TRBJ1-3	TGTGCCACCGGAGGGTTTCTTAGGAACACCATATATTTT	CATGGFLRNTIYF
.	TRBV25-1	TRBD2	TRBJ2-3	TGTGCCAGCAGTGAAGGTAGTAGCGGGAAAGATACGCAGTATTTT	CASSEGSSGKDTQYF
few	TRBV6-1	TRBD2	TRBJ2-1	TGTGCCAGCCTACTAGCGGGCACTAGCTCCTACAATGAGCAGTTCTTC	CASLLAGTSSYNEQFF
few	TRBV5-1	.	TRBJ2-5	TGCGCCAGCAGCTTGGGACTATTACAAGAGACCCAGTACTTC	CASSLGLLQETQYF
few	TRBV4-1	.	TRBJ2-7	TGCGCCAGCAGCCAAGAATACCCAAATTACTCCTACGAGCAGTACTTC	CASSQEYPNYSYEQYF
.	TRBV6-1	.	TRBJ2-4	TGTGCCAGCAGTGAGTGTGAAGGGGCTGTGAGCAAAAATACGCAGTACTTT	CASSECEGAVSKNTQYF
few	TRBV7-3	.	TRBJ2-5	TGTGCCAGCAAGCGGGACAGCTTCCAAGAGACCCAGTACTTC	CASKRDSFQETQYF